The T cell receptor (beta chain) under discussion was sequenced for a study of T-cell reconstitution after alpha-beta-depleted transplantation in children. Germline V gives CDR1 LNHNV, CDR2 YYDKDF (reference sequence). V was trimmed by 1 base and J by 0 bases, leaving 12 bases between them. The CDR3 extends over 16 amino acids. TCRbeta library construction was performed incorporating unique molecular identifiers. TCRdb reprocessed the PCR reads with MiXCR, giving one entry per CDR3 protein. The sample consists of fewer than 450,000 distinct CDR3 sequences, about 17% of them appearing once. The V gene is TRBV15, the J gene TRBJ2-5; D unresolved. The starting material was PBMCs, mostly from graft donor cells, obtained 360 days after TCRalphabeta/CD19-depleted stem cell transplant. This sequence was found in a male patient aged 2-10 years who had a stem cell transplant for acute lymphoblastic leukemia, so the T cells may come from the graft donor. The CDR3 DNA reads as TGTGCCACCAGCAGAGGTTGGGCAACGTACCAAGAGACCCAGTACTTC. This codes for CATSRGWATYQETQYF. Combining the CDR3 with reference TRBV15 and TRBJ2-5 gives the whole variable domain DAMVIQNPRYQVTQFGKPVTLSCSQTLNHNVMYWYQQKSSQAPKLLFHYYDKDFNNEADTPDNFQSRRPNTSFCFLDIRSPGLGDTAMYLCATSRGWATYQETQYFGPGTRLLVL.